What follows are 12 T cell receptor beta chains derived from one specimen sequenced in a study of blood T cell repertoires in COVID-19. TCRdb keeps only in-frame clones here, not all; method: immunoSEQ multiplex PCR. The repertoire holds fewer than 200,000 clones, roughly four fifths seen once, with 6.5% to 8.5% in the top ten. The sample taken for sequencing was peripheral blood. The origin of the receptors is a woman in her seventies with COVID-19, enrolled during active disease.

The genes are TRBV7-9 and TRBJ2-2; 11 nucleotides match TRBD2. J lost 4 bases, V lost 2 bases, and 9 bases had no gene match. Germline assignment: CDR1 SEHNR and CDR2 FQNEAQ (reference sequence). This CDR3 comprises 18 residues. This chain's CDR3 is CASSLPAHSGRGTGELFF. In nucleotides, the CDR3 is TGTGCCAGCAGCTTACCCGCTCATAGCGGGAGGGGCACCGGGGAGCTGTTTTTT.

This sequence joins TRBV28 and TRBJ1-5; 7 bases fit TRBD1. The trim removed 9 bases at V and 6 bases at J, leaving 8 bases unmatched. The CDR3 length is 13 residues. Germline V CDR1 and CDR2: MDHEN, SYDVKM. The CDR3 region is CASRTGDGQPQHF. CDR3 DNA: TGTGCCAGTCGAACAGGGGACGGTCAGCCCCAGCATTTT.

This chain links TRBV5-4 with TRBJ2-5, with D unclear. Germline lookup yields CDR1 SGHNT and CDR2 YYREEE (reference sequence). Trimming stripped 2 bases from V and 7 bases from J, with 9 bases between. There are 12 residues in the CDR3. CDR3 amino acids: CASSFPGGTQYF. CDR3 nucleotide sequence: TGTGCCAGCAGCTTCCCCGGTGGGACCCAGTACTTC.

Comment on this clone: Distinct nucleotide sequences in the sample also encode this CDR3. The rearrangement uses TRBV29-1 and TRBJ1-1; 8 nucleotides line up with TRBD1. The CDR3 is 12 amino acids. After removal of 7 bases from V and 2 bases from J, the junction contained 3 bases not matched to a gene. Germline-derived CDR1 and CDR2 are SQVTM and ANQGSEA. The CDR3 DNA follows: TGCAGCGCCGGACAGGGAAACACTGAAGCTTTCTTT. This gives the protein CSAGQGNTEAFF.

J is TRBJ2-1 and V is TRBV9, with a weak D call TRBD1 (6 bases). Germline CDR1 is SGDLS and CDR2 is YYNGEE. This CDR3 has 13 amino acids. V shed 4 bases and J shed 5 bases, with 10 bases lying between them. CDR3 nucleotides: TGTGCCAGCAGCTCCCGGACAGACAATGAGCAGTTCTTC. It encodes CASSSRTDNEQFF.

This chain joins TRBV19 and TRBJ1-2; D is unresolved. The CDR3 is 12 amino acids. Deletions cut 10 bases from V and 8 bases from J, with 17 bases between. Germline-derived CDR1 and CDR2 are LNHDA and SQIVND (reference sequence). CDR3 amino acids: CATVPGSGGYTF. The CDR3 DNA is TGTGCCACAGTACCGGGTTCTGGCGGCTACACCTTC. Variable domain in full (rest from reference TRBV19 and TRBJ1-2): DGGITQSPKYLFRKEGQNVTLSCEQNLNHDAMYWYRQDPGQGLRLIYYSQIVNDFQKGDIAEGYSVSREKKESFPLTVTSAQKNPTAFYLCATVPGSGGYTFGSGTRLTVV.

V usage is TRBV5-1 and J usage is TRBJ2-7; D unclear. V dropped 4 bases and J dropped 6 bases, with 14 bases sitting between them. The CDR3 has 13 residues. Germline V gene data show CDR1 as SGHRS and CDR2 as YFSETQ. CDR3 bases: TGCGCCAGCAGCCTCGGTTTACGGTCCGAGCAGTACTTC. As protein: CASSLGLRSEQYF.

The chain combines TRBV9 with TRBJ2-3; the D gene is possibly TRBD1 (5 bases). The germline gives CDR1 SGDLS, CDR2 YYNGEE. The germline V and J ends were trimmed by 3 bases and 4 bases, with 21 bases remaining between them. The CDR3 is made up of 17 amino acids. Here the CDR3 reads CASSALRQSLGADTQYF. The DNA of the CDR3 is TGTGCCAGCAGCGCCCTCCGACAGTCATTGGGCGCAGATACGCAGTATTTT.

V and J are TRBV7-8 and TRBJ1-1, with 8 bases that match TRBD1. J lost 1 base, V lost 5 bases, and 6 bases had no gene match. The CDR3 loop spans 15 amino acids. Germline CDR1 and CDR2: SGHVS and FQNEAQ. The CDR3 coding sequence is TGTGCCAGCAGCCCCCGGGACAGGAGGAACACTGAAGCTTTCTTT. It codes for CASSPRDRRNTEAFF.

The sample holds a few counts of this clone. The rearrangement uses TRBV28 and TRBJ1-2; maybe TRBD1 (5 bases). CDR3 length equals 12 residues. Germline CDR1 and CDR2: MDHEN and SYDVKM. The germline V and J ends were trimmed by 6 bases and 0 bases, with 5 bases remaining between them. This CDR3 is CASRDTNYGYTF. The CDR3 DNA follows: TGTGCCAGCAGGGACACTAACTATGGCTACACCTTC.

V and J are TRBV6-5 and TRBJ1-3, with D unresolved. This CDR3 has 14 amino acids. CDR1 MNHEY and CDR2 SVGAGI come from the germline V gene. Trimming took off 0 bases at V and 2 bases at J, with 5 bases between the two ends. CDR3 sequence (DNA): TGTGCCAGCAGTTACTCACCGGCTGGAAACACCATATATTTT. It codes for CASSYSPAGNTIYF.

The V and J genes are TRBV28 and TRBJ2-1; 14 bases are a match to TRBD2. Germline V CDR1 and CDR2: MDHEN, SYDVKM. With 7 bases clipped from V and 4 bases from J, the junction kept 9 bases outside the gene matches. CDR3 size: 17 residues. CDR3 coding DNA: TGTGCCAGCACCCCGACTAGCGGGAGGGCGAGGTACAATGAGCAGTTCTTC. It yields the protein CASTPTSGRARYNEQFF.